The sequence of this TCR beta chain was determined in a study of T cell clonality in common variable immunodeficiency. Study results and caveats: Compared with controls, CVID subjects had fewer shared TCRbeta clones.

This clone was recorded many times. The antigen is not known. The read terminates 3 residues ahead of where the CDR3 ends, so the germline J gene completes it. Germline trimming cut 2 bases from V and 7 bases from J; bases unmatched to any gene: 6. Germline V gene lookup returns CDR1 MGHRA and CDR2 YSYEKL. CDR3 size: 15 residues. The table came from immunoSEQ multiplex PCR; TCRdb's copy has only in-frame clones and leaves some out. This sample carries tens of thousands of clones, none of them present only once. The gene calls are TRBV4-1 and TRBJ1-4; 8 bases are a match to TRBD1. The clonotype was recovered from a person aged 18 to 75 in good health. Sequenced: peripheral blood mononuclear cells. CDR3 sequence reads: CASSQPGQGGEKLFF. The part of the CDR3 DNA that was read is TGCGCCAGCAGCCAACCCGGACAGGGCGGTGAAAAA.